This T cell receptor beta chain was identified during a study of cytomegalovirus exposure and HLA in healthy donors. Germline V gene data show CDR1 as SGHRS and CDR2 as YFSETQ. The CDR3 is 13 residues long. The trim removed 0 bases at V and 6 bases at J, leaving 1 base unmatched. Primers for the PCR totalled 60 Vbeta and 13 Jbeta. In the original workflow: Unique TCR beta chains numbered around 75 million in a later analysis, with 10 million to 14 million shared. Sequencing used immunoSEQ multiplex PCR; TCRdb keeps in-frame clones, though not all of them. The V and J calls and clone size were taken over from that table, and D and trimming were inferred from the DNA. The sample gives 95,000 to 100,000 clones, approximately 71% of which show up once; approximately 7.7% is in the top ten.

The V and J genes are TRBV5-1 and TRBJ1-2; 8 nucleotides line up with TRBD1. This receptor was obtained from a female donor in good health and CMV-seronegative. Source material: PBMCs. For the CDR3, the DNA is TGCGCCAGCAGCTTGGTGACAGGGGATGGCTACACCTTC. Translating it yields CASSLVTGDGYTF. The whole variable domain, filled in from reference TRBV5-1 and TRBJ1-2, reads KAGVTQTPRYLIKTRGQQVTLSCSPISGHRSVSWYQQTPGQGLQFLFEYFSETQRNKGNFPGRFSGRQFSNSRSEMNVSTLELGDSALYLCASSLVTGDGYTFGSGTRLTVV.